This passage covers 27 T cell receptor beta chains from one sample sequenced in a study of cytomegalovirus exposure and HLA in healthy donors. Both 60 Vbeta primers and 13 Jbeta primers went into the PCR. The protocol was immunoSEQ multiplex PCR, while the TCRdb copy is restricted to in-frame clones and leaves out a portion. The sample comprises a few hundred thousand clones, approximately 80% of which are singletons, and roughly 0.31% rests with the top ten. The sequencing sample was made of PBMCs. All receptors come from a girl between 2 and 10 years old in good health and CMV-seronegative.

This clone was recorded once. CDR3 DNA sequence: TGTGCCAGCAGCTACGACAGATACAATGAGCAGTTCTTC. This sequence encodes CASSYDRYNEQFF. V gene TRBV14 combines with J gene TRBJ2-1, with D tentatively TRBD1 (5 bases). Germline CDR1 and CDR2: SGHDN and FVKESK. The CDR3 extends over 13 amino acids. The V gene lost 5 bases and the J gene lost 4 bases, with 9 bases spanning the gap.

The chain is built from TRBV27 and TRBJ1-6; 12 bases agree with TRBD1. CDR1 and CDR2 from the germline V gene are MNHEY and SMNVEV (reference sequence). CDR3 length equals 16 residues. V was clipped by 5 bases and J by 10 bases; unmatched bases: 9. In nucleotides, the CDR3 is TGTGCCAGCAGTCCTCCGGGACAGGGGGCTCTCTCACCCCTCCACTTT. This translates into CASSPPGQGALSPLHF.

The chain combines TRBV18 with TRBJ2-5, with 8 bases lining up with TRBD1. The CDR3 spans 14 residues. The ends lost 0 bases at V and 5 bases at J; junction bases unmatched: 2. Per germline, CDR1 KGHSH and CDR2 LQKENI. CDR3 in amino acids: CASSPPGQAETQYF. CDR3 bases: TGTGCCAGCTCACCACCGGGACAGGCCGAGACCCAGTACTTC.

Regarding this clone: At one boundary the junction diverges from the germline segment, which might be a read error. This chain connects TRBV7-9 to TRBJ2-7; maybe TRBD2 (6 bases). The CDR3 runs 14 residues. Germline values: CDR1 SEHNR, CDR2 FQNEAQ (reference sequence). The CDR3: CSSSLGGESYEQYF. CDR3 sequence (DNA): TGTTCCAGCAGCTTGGGGGGAGAATCCTACGAGCAGTACTTC.

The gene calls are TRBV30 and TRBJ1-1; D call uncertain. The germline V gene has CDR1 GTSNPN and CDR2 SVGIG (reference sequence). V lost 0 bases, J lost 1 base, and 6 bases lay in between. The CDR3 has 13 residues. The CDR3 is CAWSVDWNTEAFF. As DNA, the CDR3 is TGTGCCTGGAGTGTAGACTGGAACACTGAAGCTTTCTTT.

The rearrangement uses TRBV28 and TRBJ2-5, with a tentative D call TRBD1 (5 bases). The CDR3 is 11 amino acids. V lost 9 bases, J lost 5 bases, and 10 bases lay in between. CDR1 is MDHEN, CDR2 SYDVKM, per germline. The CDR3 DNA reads TGTGCCAGGGGGCTCAGGGAGACCCAGTACTTC. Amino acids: CARGLRETQYF.

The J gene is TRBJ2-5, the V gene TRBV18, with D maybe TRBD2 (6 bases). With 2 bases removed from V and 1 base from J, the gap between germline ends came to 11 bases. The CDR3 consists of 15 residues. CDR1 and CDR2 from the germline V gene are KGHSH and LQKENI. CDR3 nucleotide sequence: TGTGCCAGCTCACCAGCGGGGTGGTCCCAAGAGACCCAGTACTTC. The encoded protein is CASSPAGWSQETQYF.

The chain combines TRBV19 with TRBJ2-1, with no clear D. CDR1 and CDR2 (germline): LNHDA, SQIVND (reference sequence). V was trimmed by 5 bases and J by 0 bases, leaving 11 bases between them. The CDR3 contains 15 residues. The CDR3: CASSPPSASYNEQFF. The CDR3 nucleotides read TGTGCCAGTAGTCCCCCGAGCGCCTCCTACAATGAGCAGTTCTTC.

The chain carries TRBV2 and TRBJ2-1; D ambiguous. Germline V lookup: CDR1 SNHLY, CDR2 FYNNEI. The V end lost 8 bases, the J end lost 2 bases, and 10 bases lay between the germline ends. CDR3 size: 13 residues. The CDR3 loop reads CASSVQAYNEQFF. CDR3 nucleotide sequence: TGTGCCAGCTCCGTCCAGGCCTACAATGAGCAGTTCTTC.

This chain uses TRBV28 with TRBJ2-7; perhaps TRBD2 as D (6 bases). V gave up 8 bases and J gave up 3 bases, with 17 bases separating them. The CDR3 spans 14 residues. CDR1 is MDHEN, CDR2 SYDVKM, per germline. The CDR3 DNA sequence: TGTGCCAGCGGATCGCCGGGGGTGCTCTACGAGCAGTACTTC. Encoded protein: CASGSPGVLYEQYF.

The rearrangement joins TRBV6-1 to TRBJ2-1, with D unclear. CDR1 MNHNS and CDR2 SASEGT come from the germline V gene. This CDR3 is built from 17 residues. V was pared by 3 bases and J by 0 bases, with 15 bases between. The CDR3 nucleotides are TGTGCCAGCAGTGACCTCCAATGGTCCAGCTCCTACAATGAGCAGTTCTTC. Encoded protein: CASSDLQWSSSYNEQFF.

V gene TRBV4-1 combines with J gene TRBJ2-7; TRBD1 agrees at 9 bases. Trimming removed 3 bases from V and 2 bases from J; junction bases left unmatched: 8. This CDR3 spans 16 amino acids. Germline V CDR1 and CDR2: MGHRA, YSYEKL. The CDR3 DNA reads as TGCGCCAGCAGCCACATTCCGGGACAGGGCCCCTACGAGCAGTACTTC. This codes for CASSHIPGQGPYEQYF.

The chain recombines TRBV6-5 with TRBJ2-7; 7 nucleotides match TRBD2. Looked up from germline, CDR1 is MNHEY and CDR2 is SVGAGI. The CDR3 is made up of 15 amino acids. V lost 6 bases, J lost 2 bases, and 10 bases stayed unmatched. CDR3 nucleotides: TGTGCCAGCAGACCCGGACTAGAGAGCCCCTACGAGCAGTACTTC. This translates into CASRPGLESPYEQYF.

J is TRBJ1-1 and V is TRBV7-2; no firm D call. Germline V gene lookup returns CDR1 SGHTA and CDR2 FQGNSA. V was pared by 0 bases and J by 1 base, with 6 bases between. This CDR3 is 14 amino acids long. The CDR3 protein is CASSLAPQNTEAFF. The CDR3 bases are TGTGCCAGCAGCTTAGCGCCACAGAACACTGAAGCTTTCTTT.

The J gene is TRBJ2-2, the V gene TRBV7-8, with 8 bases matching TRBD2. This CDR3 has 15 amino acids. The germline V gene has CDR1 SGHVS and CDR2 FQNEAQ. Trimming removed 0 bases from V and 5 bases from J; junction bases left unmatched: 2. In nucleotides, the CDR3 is TGTGCCAGCAGCTTAGCTAGCGGGGTTACCGGGGAGCTGTTTTTT. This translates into CASSLASGVTGELFF.

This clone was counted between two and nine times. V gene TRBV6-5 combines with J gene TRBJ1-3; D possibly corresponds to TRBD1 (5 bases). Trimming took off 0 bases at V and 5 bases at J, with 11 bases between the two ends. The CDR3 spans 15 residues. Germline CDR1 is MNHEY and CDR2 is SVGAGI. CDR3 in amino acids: CASSYSGRDRNTIYF. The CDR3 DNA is TGTGCCAGCAGTTACTCGGGCAGGGATAGAAACACCATATATTTT.

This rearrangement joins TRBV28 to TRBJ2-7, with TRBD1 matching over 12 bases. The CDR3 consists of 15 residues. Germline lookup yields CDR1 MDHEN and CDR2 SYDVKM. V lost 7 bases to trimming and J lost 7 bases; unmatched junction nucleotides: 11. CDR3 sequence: CASTPSGQGAGEQYF. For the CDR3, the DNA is TGTGCCAGCACCCCCTCGGGACAGGGGGCTGGGGAGCAGTACTTC.

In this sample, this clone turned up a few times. The CDR3 DNA follows: TGTGCCAGCAGCTCCCCCGGGACAGGGGGTATTGGGACTAATGAAAAACTGTTTTTT. It translates to CASSSPGTGGIGTNEKLFF. J is TRBJ1-4 and V is TRBV7-9; 11 positions agree with TRBD1. V shed 4 bases and J 2 bases; nucleotides not matched to a gene: 12. The CDR3 totals 19 residues. Germline CDR1 SEHNR, CDR2 FQNEAQ (reference sequence).

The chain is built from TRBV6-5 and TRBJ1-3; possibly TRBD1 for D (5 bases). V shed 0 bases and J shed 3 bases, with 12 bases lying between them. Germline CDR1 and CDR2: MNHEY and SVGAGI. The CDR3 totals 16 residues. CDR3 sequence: CASSYSGGGGGNTIYF. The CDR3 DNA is TGTGCCAGCAGTTACTCGGGCGGGGGGGGTGGAAACACCATATATTTT.

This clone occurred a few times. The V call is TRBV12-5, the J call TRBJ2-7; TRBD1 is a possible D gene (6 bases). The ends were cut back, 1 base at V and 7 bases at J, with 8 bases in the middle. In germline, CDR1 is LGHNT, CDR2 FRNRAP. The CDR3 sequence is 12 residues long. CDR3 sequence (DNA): TGTGCTAGTGGTTTGGGCAGGGGTGAGCAGTACTTC. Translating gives CASGLGRGEQYF.

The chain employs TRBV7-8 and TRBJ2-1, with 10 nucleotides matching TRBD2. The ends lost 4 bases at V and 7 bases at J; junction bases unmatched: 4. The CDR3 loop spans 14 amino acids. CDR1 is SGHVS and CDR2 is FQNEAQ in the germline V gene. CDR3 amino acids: CASSSWTSGNEQFF. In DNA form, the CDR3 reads TGTGCCAGCAGCTCCTGGACTAGCGGTAATGAGCAGTTCTTC.

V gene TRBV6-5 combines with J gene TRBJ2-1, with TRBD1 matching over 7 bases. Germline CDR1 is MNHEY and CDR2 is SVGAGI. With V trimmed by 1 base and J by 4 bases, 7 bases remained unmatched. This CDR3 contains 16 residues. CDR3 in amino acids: CASSYFTGDEYNEQFF. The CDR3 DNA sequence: TGTGCCAGCAGTTACTTTACAGGGGACGAATACAATGAGCAGTTCTTC.

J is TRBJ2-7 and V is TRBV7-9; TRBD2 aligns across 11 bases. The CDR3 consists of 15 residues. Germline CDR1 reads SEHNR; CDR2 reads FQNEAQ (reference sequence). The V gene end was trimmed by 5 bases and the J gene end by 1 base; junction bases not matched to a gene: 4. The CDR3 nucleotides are TGTGCCAGCAGCCTCGTAGCGGGAGGGTCCTACGAGCAGTACTTC. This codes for CASSLVAGGSYEQYF.

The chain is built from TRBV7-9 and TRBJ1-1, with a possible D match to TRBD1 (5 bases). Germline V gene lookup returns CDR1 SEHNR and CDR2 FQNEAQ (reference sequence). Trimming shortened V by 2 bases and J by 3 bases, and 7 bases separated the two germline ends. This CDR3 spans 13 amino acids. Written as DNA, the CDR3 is TGTGCCAGCAGCTTAAGGGGTTACACTGAAGCTTTCTTT. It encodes CASSLRGYTEAFF.

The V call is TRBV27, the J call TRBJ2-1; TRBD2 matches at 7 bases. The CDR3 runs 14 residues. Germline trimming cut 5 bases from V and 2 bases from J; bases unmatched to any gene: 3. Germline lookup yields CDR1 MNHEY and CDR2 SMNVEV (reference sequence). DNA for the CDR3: TGTGCCAGCAGTGGCGGGAGCCCCTACAATGAGCAGTTCTTC. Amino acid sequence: CASSGGSPYNEQFF.

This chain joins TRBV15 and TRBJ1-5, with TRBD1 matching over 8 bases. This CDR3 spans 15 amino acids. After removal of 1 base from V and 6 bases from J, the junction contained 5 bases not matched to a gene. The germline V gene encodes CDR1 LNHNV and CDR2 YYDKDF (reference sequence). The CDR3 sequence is CATSRGTGSSQPQHF. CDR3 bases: TGTGCCACCAGCAGAGGGACAGGGTCGAGTCAGCCCCAGCATTTT.

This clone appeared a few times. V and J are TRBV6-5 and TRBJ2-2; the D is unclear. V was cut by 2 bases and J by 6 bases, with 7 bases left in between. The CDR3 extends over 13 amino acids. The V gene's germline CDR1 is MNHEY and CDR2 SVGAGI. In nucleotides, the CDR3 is TGTGCCAGCAGTTACCGTTCCCCCGGGGAGCTGTTTTTT. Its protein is CASSYRSPGELFF.